What follows are 27 T cell receptor beta chains derived from one specimen sequenced in a study of blood T cell repertoires in COVID-19. Here immunoSEQ multiplex PCR was the method, and the copy in TCRdb shows in-frame clones only, minus some. The sample includes 300,000 to 400,000 clones, roughly 85% seen only once; the top ten take 1.5% to 2%. The specimen sequenced was PBMCs or T cells enriched from blood (not recorded which). The receptors here all came from a young woman who had been exposed to COVID-19.

V gene TRBV2 combines with J gene TRBJ1-2, with D hard to call. Germline V CDR1 and CDR2: SNHLY, FYNNEI. CDR3 length: 13 amino acids. The V end lost 10 bases, the J end lost 8 bases, and 20 bases lay between the germline ends. CDR3 DNA: TGTGCCACGCTCCCGGTGGGCCTCTCGGGCTACACCTTC. Protein sequence: CATLPVGLSGYTF.

J is TRBJ1-4 and V is TRBV12-5; D is uncertain. V lost 5 bases to trimming and J lost 5 bases, with 15 bases between them. CDR3 size: 15 residues. From germline, CDR1 is LGHNT and CDR2 FRNRAP. The CDR3 DNA follows: TGTGCTAGTGGTGAGGGTTCGTTGCGAAATGAAAAACTGTTTTTT. As protein: CASGEGSLRNEKLFF.

The gene calls are TRBV5-1 and TRBJ1-1; D not certain. Trimming pared 0 bases from V and 3 bases from J, leaving 6 bases between. The CDR3 consists of 13 residues. Germline assignment: CDR1 SGHRS and CDR2 YFSETQ. CDR3 region: CASSLVEYTEAFF. In DNA form, the CDR3 reads TGCGCCAGCAGCTTGGTGGAGTACACTGAAGCTTTCTTT.

The rearrangement links TRBV28 to TRBJ1-2, with a weak D call TRBD1 (6 bases). The V end lost 4 bases, the J end lost 5 bases, and 23 bases lay between the germline ends. The CDR3 totals 17 residues. CDR1 and CDR2 (germline): MDHEN, SYDVKM. The CDR3 DNA is TGTGCCAGCAGTTCCCCCGAGGCAGGGGAGCTTCGGTATGGCTACACCTTC. This sequence encodes CASSSPEAGELRYGYTF.

The rearrangement joins TRBV12-3 or TRBV12-4 to TRBJ1-1; D unresolved. The CDR3 is 12 amino acids. The V and J ends lost 6 bases and 5 bases respectively, with 10 bases between them. The CDR3 region is CASSLAATEAFF. In nucleotides, the CDR3 is TGTGCCAGCAGCCTTGCGGCGACTGAAGCTTTCTTT.

The chain is built from TRBV30 and TRBJ2-1; possible D gene TRBD2, 5 bases. CDR3 length: 13 amino acids. The V and J ends lost 5 bases and 7 bases respectively, with 15 bases between them. Germline CDR1 is GTSNPN and CDR2 is SVGIG (reference sequence). DNA for the CDR3: TGTGCCTGGTCCCGTATAGGCGGGAATGAGCAGTTCTTC. Its protein product is CAWSRIGGNEQFF.

The rearrangement joins TRBV18 to TRBJ1-3; D gene uncertain. Germline CDR1 and CDR2: KGHSH and LQKENI. The CDR3 spans 15 residues. Trimming removed 2 bases at V and 0 bases at J, with 8 bases between. CDR3 nucleotide sequence: TGTGCCAGCTCACCAGAGCCGAACTCTGGAAACACCATATATTTT. This sequence encodes CASSPEPNSGNTIYF.

The rearrangement uses TRBV11-2 and TRBJ1-6; a weak D match, TRBD1 (6 bases). V dropped 1 base and J dropped 5 bases, with 9 bases sitting between them. The CDR3 extends over 15 amino acids. Germline-derived CDR1 and CDR2 are SGHAT and FQNNGV. CDR3 sequence (DNA): TGTGCCAGCAGCTTAGTTTCAGGGGATAATTCACCCCTCCACTTT. Translating it yields CASSLVSGDNSPLHF. The complete variable domain, with remaining parts taken from reference TRBV11-2 and TRBJ1-6, reads EAGVAQSPRYKIIEKRQSVAFWCNPISGHATLYWYQQILGQGPKLLIQFQNNGVVDDSQLPKDRFSAERLKGVDSTLKIQPAKLEDSAVYLCASSLVSGDNSPLHFGNGTRLTVT.

V usage is TRBV7-2 and J usage is TRBJ2-2; the match to TRBD2 covers 7 bases. The CDR3 length is 13 residues. Germline CDR1 is SGHTA and CDR2 is FQGNSA. V gave up 4 bases and J gave up 5 bases; unmatched junction bases: 1. For the CDR3, the DNA is TGTGCCAGCAGCTGGGAGGGAACCGGGGAGCTGTTTTTT. Protein sequence: CASSWEGTGELFF.

The V call is TRBV18, the J call TRBJ1-2; tentative D call: TRBD1 (5 bases). Germline CDR1 and CDR2: KGHSH and LQKENI. Deletions cut 3 bases from V and 1 base from J, with 6 bases between. The CDR3 runs to 13 residues. The CDR3 is CASSPTDNYGYTF. The CDR3 nucleotides read TGTGCCAGCTCACCGACAGATAACTATGGCTACACCTTC.

The chain employs TRBV3-1 (or the pseudogene TRBV3-2) and TRBJ1-3, with unresolved D. The CDR3 is 15 residues long. The germline gives CDR1 LGHDT, CDR2 YNNKEL (reference sequence). V lost 0 bases to trimming and J lost 0 bases, with 6 bases between them. The CDR3 DNA sequence: TGTGCCAGCAGCCAAGATTCCCACTCTGGAAACACCATATATTTT. Amino acids: CASSQDSHSGNTIYF.

The CDR3 here is CASRPDSLNEKLFF. For the CDR3, the DNA is TGTGCCAGCAGACCTGACAGCCTAAATGAAAAACTGTTTTTT. The chain uses TRBV6-2 or TRBV6-3 and TRBJ1-4, with TRBD1 as a possible D gene (5 bases). Deletions cut 6 bases from V and 5 bases from J, with 13 bases between. Germline V gives CDR1 MNHEY, CDR2 SVGEGT. The CDR3 sequence is 14 residues long.

This clone occurred once. V is TRBV21-1 and J is TRBJ2-7; TRBD2, the D gene given by the table, was not confirmed from the DNA. TRBV21-1 is given as a pseudogene. This CDR3 spans 14 amino acids. CDR3 protein: CASRVGGRSYEQYF. The DNA of the CDR3 is TGTGCCAGCAGGGTCGGAGGAAGATCTTACGAGCAGTACTTC.

The gene calls are TRBV7-2 and TRBJ2-7, with TRBD1 matching over 8 bases. This CDR3 region has 15 residues. V was clipped by 4 bases and J by 0 bases; unmatched bases: 5. CDR1 SGHTA and CDR2 FQGNSA come from the germline V gene. CDR3 coding DNA: TGTGCCAGCAGCTCAAGGACAGGGTCCTCCTACGAGCAGTACTTC. Protein: CASSSRTGSSYEQYF.

This chain's CDR3 is CASSIQQGEYEQYF. CDR3 DNA: TGTGCCAGTAGTATCCAACAGGGTGAATACGAGCAGTACTTC. The chain couples TRBV19 to TRBJ2-7; possible D gene TRBD1, 6 bases. V lost 3 bases and J lost 4, with 13 bases in between. This CDR3 has 14 amino acids. Germline V gene sequence: CDR1 LNHDA, CDR2 SQIVND (reference sequence).

The genes are TRBV28 and TRBJ2-3; TRBD2 agrees at 10 bases. Germline CDR1 MDHEN, CDR2 SYDVKM. V was pared by 5 bases and J by 4 bases, with 6 bases of the junction left unmatched. This CDR3 is 15 amino acids long. CDR3 sequence (DNA): TGTGCCAGCAGTAAGCGGGGGGGCCGGGCAGATACGCAGTATTTT. Protein sequence: CASSKRGGRADTQYF. Using reference TRBV28 and TRBJ2-3 for the parts outside the CDR3, the full variable domain is DVKVTQSSRYLVKRTGEKVFLECVQDMDHENMFWYRQDPGLGLRLIYFSYDVKMKEKGDIPEGYSVSREKKERFSLILESASTNQTSMYLCASSKRGGRADTQYFGPGTRLTVL.

This chain connects TRBV30 to TRBJ2-1, with 14 bases fitting TRBD2. CDR1 is GTSNPN, CDR2 SVGIG, per germline (reference sequence). Germline trimming cut 3 bases from V and 6 bases from J; bases unmatched to any gene: 7. CDR3 length: 16 residues. CDR3 region: CAWSLLTSGGANEQFF. The CDR3 bases are TGTGCCTGGAGCCTACTGACTAGCGGGGGGGCCAATGAGCAGTTCTTC.

V and J are TRBV28 and TRBJ2-1, with 11 bases lining up with TRBD2. The CDR3 runs 16 residues. V shed 5 bases and J 3 bases; nucleotides not matched to a gene: 6. From germline, CDR1 is MDHEN and CDR2 SYDVKM. CDR3 nucleotides: TGTGCCAGCAGTCAGGGGACTAGCGGCCGCTACAATGAGCAGTTCTTC. Protein product: CASSQGTSGRYNEQFF.

The rearrangement uses TRBV28 and TRBJ2-1; D is perhaps TRBD2 (5 bases). Between the trimmed V and J ends, which lost 2 bases and 10 bases, there was a span of 15 bases. The germline V gene has CDR1 MDHEN and CDR2 SYDVKM. The CDR3 contains 14 residues. The CDR3 region is CASSLPDPSGEQFF. The CDR3 DNA follows: TGTGCCAGCAGTTTACCCGATCCCTCGGGGGAGCAGTTCTTC. Full variable domain (remainder filled in from reference TRBV28 and TRBJ2-1): DVKVTQSSRYLVKRTGEKVFLECVQDMDHENMFWYRQDPGLGLRLIYFSYDVKMKEKGDIPEGYSVSREKKERFSLILESASTNQTSMYLCASSLPDPSGEQFFGPGTRLTVL.

This sequence joins TRBV6-2 or TRBV6-3 and TRBJ1-2; 10 bases fit TRBD1. This CDR3 has 16 residues. The V gene end was trimmed by 5 bases and the J gene end by 7 bases; junction bases not matched to a gene: 13. CDR1 and CDR2 (germline): MNHEY, SVGEGT. The CDR3 nucleotides are TGTGCCAGCAGTCGCCGGACAGGGGGTACCGGGGTTGGCTACACCTTC. It translates to CASSRRTGGTGVGYTF.

The V gene is TRBV30, the J gene TRBJ2-4, with a tentative D call TRBD2 (6 bases). This CDR3 has 14 amino acids. Germline V gives CDR1 GTSNPN, CDR2 SVGIG (reference sequence). Between the trimmed V and J ends, which lost 2 bases and 6 bases, there was a span of 14 bases. The DNA for the CDR3 is TGTGCCTGGAGTAACACGGGGGACTTAAACATTCAGTACTTC. Encoded protein: CAWSNTGDLNIQYF.

The chain couples TRBV6-1 to TRBJ1-2; 7 positions match TRBD1. V lost 2 bases, J lost 6 bases, and 15 bases stayed unmatched. This CDR3 contains 17 residues. The germline V gene encodes CDR1 MNHNS and CDR2 SASEGT. DNA of the CDR3: TGTGCCAGCAGTGAAAGCCCTTTAGCCAACAGGGGAGATGGCTACACCTTC. It codes for CASSESPLANRGDGYTF.

CDR3 in amino acids: CASRRGQVEETQYF. The CDR3 DNA reads TGCGCCAGCAGACGGGGACAGGTTGAAGAGACCCAGTACTTC. The V call is TRBV4-1, the J call TRBJ2-5; 8 bases line up with TRBD1. V lost 6 bases and J lost 3; bases outside the gene matches: 6. The CDR3 sequence is 14 residues long. Germline CDR1 is MGHRA and CDR2 is YSYEKL.

CDR3 amino acids: CAGRDPDWQETQYF. The DNA of the CDR3 is TGTGCGGGGCGGGACCCGGATTGGCAAGAGACCCAGTACTTC. The J gene is TRBJ2-5, the V gene TRBV30; D might be TRBD2 (6 bases). The CDR3 has 14 residues. Germline loops: CDR1 GTSNPN, CDR2 SVGIG (reference sequence).

This clone was counted a single time. The chain recombines TRBV19 with TRBJ1-5; 7 nucleotides align to TRBD1. Germline lookup yields CDR1 LNHDA and CDR2 SQIVND (reference sequence). V was clipped by 5 bases and J by 4 bases; unmatched bases: 5. The CDR3 sequence is 14 residues long. This CDR3 is CASSLTGPNQPQHF. In DNA, the CDR3 is TGTGCCAGTAGTCTGACAGGGCCGAATCAGCCCCAGCATTTT.

The chain employs TRBV15 and TRBJ1-1, with D maybe TRBD1 (6 bases). Per germline, CDR1 LNHNV and CDR2 YYDKDF (reference sequence). CDR3 length: 14 residues. V lost 5 bases and J lost 1, with 11 bases in between. CDR3 amino acids: CATSRIQGNTEAFF. As DNA, the CDR3 is TGTGCCACCAGCCGAATACAGGGGAACACTGAAGCTTTCTTT.

The gene calls are TRBV30 and TRBJ1-6; D ambiguous. The germline V gene has CDR1 GTSNPN and CDR2 SVGIG (reference sequence). The CDR3 is 12 amino acids. The V end lost 4 bases, the J end lost 5 bases, and 6 bases lay between the germline ends. The CDR3 nucleotides read TGTGCCTGGACCCGGGATAATTCACCCCTCCACTTT. Translation gives CAWTRDNSPLHF. Using reference TRBV30 and TRBJ1-6 for the parts outside the CDR3, the full variable domain is SQTIHQWPATLVQPVGSPLSLECTVEGTSNPNLYWYRQAAGRGLQLLFYSVGIGQISSEVPQNLSASRPQDRQFILSSKKLLLSDSGFYLCAWTRDNSPLHFGNGTRLTVT.